The 16 T cell receptor beta chains below all came from one sample that was sequenced in a study of OX40 agonist ivuxolimab in advanced cancers. Profiling relied on immunoSEQ multiplex PCR, and the TCRdb table lists in-frame clones only, not all of them. There are 15,000 to 20,000 clones in the sample; 80% to 95% occur only once, and roughly 7.7% lies in the top ten. The sample in question was CD4+ or CD8+ T cells sorted from blood, obtained in a trial of the OX40 agonist ivuxolimab. The source of these receptors is an adult with an advanced solid tumor such as melanoma, head and neck, liver or kidney cancer.

By proportion, this clone is medium-sized. This chain uses TRBV28 with TRBJ1-1; a weak D match, TRBD1 (5 bases). Germline lookup yields CDR1 MDHEN and CDR2 SYDVKM. The CDR3 has 13 residues. The germline V and J ends were trimmed by 5 bases and 1 base, with 8 bases remaining between them. CDR3: CASSLGQNTEAFF. For the CDR3, the DNA is TGTGCCAGCAGTCTCGGACAGAACACTGAAGCTTTCTTT.

This chain uses TRBV7-9 with TRBJ1-1, with D unclear. From germline, CDR1 is SEHNR and CDR2 FQNEAQ (reference sequence). CDR3 size: 13 residues. Deletions cut 6 bases from V and 4 bases from J, with 12 bases between. For the CDR3, the DNA is TGTGCCAGCAGTCAAACAGAAGCCACTGAAGCTTTCTTT. Its translation is CASSQTEATEAFF.

A single count supports this clone. The CDR3, as DNA: TGCAGCGTTGAAGCCGCGGGGTTTGGCGACGAGCAGTACTTC. Its translation: CSVEAAGFGDEQYF. This chain joins TRBV29-1 and TRBJ2-7, with D maybe TRBD2 (6 bases). CDR1 and CDR2 from the germline V gene are SQVTM and ANQGSEA. CDR3 size: 14 residues. V was clipped by 1 base and J by 5 bases, with 15 bases between them.

The chain uses TRBV6-1 and TRBJ2-7; D is possibly TRBD1 or TRBD2 (5 bases each). The CDR3 sequence is 16 residues long. The germline V gene has CDR1 MNHNS and CDR2 SASEGT. V lost 0 bases, J lost 2 bases, and 14 bases lay in between. The CDR3 DNA follows: TGTGCCAGCAGTGAAGCCTGGGGGATGACCCCCTACGAGCAGTACTTC. Translation gives CASSEAWGMTPYEQYF.

V and J are TRBV9 and TRBJ2-1, with 12 bases aligning to TRBD2. CDR1 and CDR2 (germline): SGDLS, YYNGEE. Trimming took 4 bases from V and 5 from J; bases not matched to a gene: 7. This CDR3 is built from 16 residues. The CDR3 DNA sequence: TGTGCCAGCAGCCCCGTAAGACTAGCGGGGGACAATGAGCAGTTCTTC. The encoded protein is CASSPVRLAGDNEQFF.

This chain joins TRBV4-2 and TRBJ2-7; 8 nucleotides agree with TRBD2. There are 18 residues in the CDR3. The ends lost 1 base at V and 2 bases at J; junction bases unmatched: 13. The germline V gene encodes CDR1 LGHNA and CDR2 YNFKEQ. This CDR3 is CASSQGGGSAGGTYEQYF. CDR3 nucleotide sequence: TGTGCCAGCAGCCAAGGAGGTGGGAGTGCGGGGGGAACCTACGAGCAGTACTTC.

The chain links TRBV28 to TRBJ2-5; TRBD1 matches 8 bases. The germline CDR1 and CDR2 sequences are MDHEN and SYDVKM. The CDR3 is made up of 16 amino acids. The J segment lost 0 bases and the V segment lost 5 bases, leaving 8 bases of the junction unmatched. This CDR3 is CASSRPGQVNQETQYF. The DNA for the CDR3 is TGTGCCAGCAGTCGGCCGGGACAGGTGAACCAAGAGACCCAGTACTTC.

This chain links TRBV9 with TRBJ2-3; D is possibly TRBD1 (6 bases). CDR3 size: 17 residues. Trimming cost V 1 base and J 2 bases, with 17 bases left between them. Germline CDR1 is SGDLS and CDR2 is YYNGEE. The chain's CDR3 is CASSVRGPGALTDTQYF. DNA of the CDR3: TGTGCCAGCAGCGTAAGAGGCCCAGGGGCGCTCACAGATACGCAGTATTTT.

This sequence joins TRBV5-6 and TRBJ1-4; perhaps TRBD1 as D (5 bases). The CDR3 runs 16 residues. Per the germline V gene, CDR1 is SGHDT and CDR2 is YYEEEE. Trimming took 3 bases from V and 5 from J, leaving 17 bases between them. The CDR3 DNA is TGTGCCAGCAGCTCCTTTTATATGGGGCGAAATGAAAAACTGTTTTTT. Residues: CASSSFYMGRNEKLFF.

The chain employs TRBV6-5 and TRBJ1-2, with TRBD1 matching 7 bases. Germline loops: CDR1 MNHEY, CDR2 SVGAGI. Germline trimming cut 2 bases from V and 4 bases from J; bases unmatched to any gene: 4. The CDR3 loop spans 14 amino acids. This CDR3 is CASSYGRGAYGYTF. The CDR3 DNA is TGTGCCAGCAGTTACGGCAGGGGGGCCTATGGCTACACCTTC.

V gene TRBV28 combines with J gene TRBJ1-3; a weak D match, TRBD1 (5 bases). The V end lost 3 bases, the J end lost 1 base, and 7 bases lay between the germline ends. The germline gives CDR1 MDHEN, CDR2 SYDVKM. The CDR3 covers 14 residues. DNA for the CDR3: TGTGCCAGCAGTTTGGGGGGGTCTGGAAACACCATATATTTT. Amino acids: CASSLGGSGNTIYF.

The chain employs TRBV9 and TRBJ2-7; D not certain. Germline V CDR1 and CDR2: SGDLS, YYNGEE. CDR3 length: 13 residues. Trimming took 0 bases from V and 5 from J, leaving 9 bases between them. Written as DNA, the CDR3 is TGTGCCAGCAGCGTAGAGGGTCCCCACGAGCAGTACTTC. This codes for CASSVEGPHEQYF.

In nucleotides, the CDR3 is TGTGCCAGCAGCTTAAGCGAGACGGGCGGGAGCACCGGGGGGAATGAGCAGTTCTTC. Translating gives CASSLSETGGSTGGNEQFF. The J gene is TRBJ2-1, the V gene TRBV7-9; 7 bases fit TRBD2. Germline V gene data show CDR1 as SEHNR and CDR2 as FQNEAQ (reference sequence). The CDR3 sequence is 19 residues long. V shed 2 bases and J 7 bases; nucleotides not matched to a gene: 20. Complete variable domain (other parts from reference TRBV7-9 and TRBJ2-1): DTGVSQNPRHKITKRGQNVTFRCDPISEHNRLYWYRQTLGQGPEFLTYFQNEAQLEKSRLLSDRFSAERPKGSFSTLEIQRTEQGDSAMYLCASSLSETGGSTGGNEQFFGPGTRLTVL.

The rearrangement links TRBV9 to TRBJ2-2; 7 bases match TRBD2. The V gene's germline CDR1 is SGDLS and CDR2 YYNGEE. V lost 2 bases and J lost 7; bases outside the gene matches: 11. This CDR3 is 16 amino acids long. The CDR3 region has the DNA TGTGCCAGCAGCGTTTCCGGACTAGTGAGTTTCGGGGAGCTGTTTTTT. Translation gives CASSVSGLVSFGELFF. Based on the CDR3 plus reference TRBV9 and TRBJ2-2, the full variable domain is DSGVTQTPKHLITATGQRVTLRCSPRSGDLSVYWYQQSLDQGLQFLIQYYNGEERAKGNILERFSAQQFPDLHSELNLSSLELGDSALYFCASSVSGLVSFGELFFGEGSRLTVL.

This chain uses TRBV18 with TRBJ2-2; D remains unclear. Trimming stripped 2 bases from V and 8 bases from J, with 3 bases between. The CDR3 length is 11 residues. Germline V gene sequence: CDR1 KGHSH, CDR2 LQKENI. For the CDR3, the DNA is TGTGCCAGCTCACCAGGTGGGGAGCTGTTTTTT. Its translation is CASSPGGELFF.

CDR3 protein: CASSDRGLGYEQYF. The CDR3 DNA follows: TGTGCCAGCAGCGACAGGGGGCTGGGGTACGAGCAGTACTTC. J is TRBJ2-7 and V is TRBV13, with TRBD1 identical over 10 bases. CDR1 is PRHDT, CDR2 FYEKMQ, per germline (reference sequence). The CDR3 length is 14 residues. V was clipped by 5 bases and J by 4 bases; unmatched bases: 5.